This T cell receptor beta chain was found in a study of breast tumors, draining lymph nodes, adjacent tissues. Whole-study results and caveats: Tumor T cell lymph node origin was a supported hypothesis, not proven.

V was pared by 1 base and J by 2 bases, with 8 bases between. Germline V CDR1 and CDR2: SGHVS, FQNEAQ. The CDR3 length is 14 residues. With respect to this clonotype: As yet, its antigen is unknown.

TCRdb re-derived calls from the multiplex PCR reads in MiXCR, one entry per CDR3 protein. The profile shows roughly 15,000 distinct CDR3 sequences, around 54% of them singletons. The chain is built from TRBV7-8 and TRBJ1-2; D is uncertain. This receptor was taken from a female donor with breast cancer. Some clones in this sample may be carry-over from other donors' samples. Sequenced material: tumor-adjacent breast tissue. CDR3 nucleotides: TGTGCCAGCAGCTTAGGCAGCGCGAACTATGGCTACACCTTC. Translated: CASSLGSANYGYTF. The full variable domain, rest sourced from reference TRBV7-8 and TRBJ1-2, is GAGVSQSPRYKVAKRGQDVALRCDPISGHVSLFWYQQALGQGPEFLTYFQNEAQLDKSGLPSDRFFAERPEGSVSTLKIQRTQQEDSAVYLCASSLGSANYGYTFGSGTRLTVV.